These 20 T cell receptor beta chains originate from one sample sequenced in a study of cytomegalovirus exposure and HLA in healthy donors. Researchers ran the PCR with 60 Vbeta and 13 Jbeta primers. Repertoires were generated with immunoSEQ multiplex PCR, while TCRdb's copy carries only in-frame clones and drops some. The sample has some 92,000 clones; approximately 79% are singletons. Sequencing used PBMCs. These receptor sequences come from a man aged 25 to 45 in good health and CMV-seronegative.

The CDR3 DNA follows: TGTGCCAGCTCACCACCGTCGGGAGAGACCCAGTACTTC. Translated, it gives CASSPPSGETQYF. The chain uses TRBV18 and TRBJ2-5; D is ambiguous. Trimming stripped 0 bases from V and 4 bases from J, with 6 bases between. Germline CDR1 and CDR2: KGHSH and LQKENI. The CDR3 sequence is 13 residues long.

The chain combines TRBV7-8 with TRBJ1-3; a weak D match, TRBD1 (5 bases). Trimming pared 1 base from V and 0 bases from J, leaving 16 bases between. The CDR3 contains 18 residues. Germline V gives CDR1 SGHVS, CDR2 FQNEAQ. The CDR3 DNA is TGTGCCAGCAGCTTAGGGACAAGGTTAACCCTCTCTGGAAACACCATATATTTT. It specifies CASSLGTRLTLSGNTIYF.

The chain links TRBV5-4 to TRBJ1-1; 9 bases fit TRBD1. Trimming at V came to 4 bases and at J to 2 bases, leaving 6 bases not matched to a gene. The germline CDR1 and CDR2 sequences are SGHNT and YYREEE (reference sequence). This CDR3 comprises 15 residues. CDR3 bases: TGTGCCAGCAGCCCCGGACAGGGGAGTAACACTGAAGCTTTCTTT. As protein: CASSPGQGSNTEAFF.

The J gene is TRBJ1-2, the V gene TRBV15; D is perhaps TRBD1 (6 bases). The CDR3 is 14 residues long. The V gene lost 1 base and the J gene lost 3 bases, with 9 bases spanning the gap. Germline CDR1 is LNHNV and CDR2 is YYDKDF (reference sequence). This CDR3 is CATSRGSGDYGYTF. In DNA form, the CDR3 reads TGTGCCACCAGCAGAGGGTCAGGGGACTATGGCTACACCTTC. The whole variable domain, remainder taken from reference TRBV15 and TRBJ1-2, is DAMVIQNPRYQVTQFGKPVTLSCSQTLNHNVMYWYQQKSSQAPKLLFHYYDKDFNNEADTPDNFQSRRPNTSFCFLDIRSPGLGDTAMYLCATSRGSGDYGYTFGSGTRLTVV.

The V gene is TRBV18, the J gene TRBJ1-1, with TRBD1 matching 7 bases. The CDR3 extends over 15 amino acids. Germline V gives CDR1 KGHSH, CDR2 LQKENI. V lost 2 bases, J lost 1 base, and 4 bases stayed unmatched. CDR3 region: CASSPISGGNTEAFF. In DNA form, the CDR3 reads TGTGCCAGCTCACCAATTTCAGGGGGGAACACTGAAGCTTTCTTT.

This clone has only a few counts. The rearrangement links TRBV29-1 to TRBJ2-1, with 7 bases aligning to TRBD1. The ends lost 7 bases at V and 0 bases at J; junction bases unmatched: 6. Looked up from germline, CDR1 is SQVTM and CDR2 is ANQGSEA. This CDR3 spans 14 amino acids. This CDR3 reads CSATRDSSYNEQFF. CDR3 bases: TGCAGCGCAACTAGGGACAGCTCCTACAATGAGCAGTTCTTC.

The chain carries TRBV10-3 and TRBJ2-5; D perhaps matches TRBD2 (6 bases). V was pared by 4 bases and J by 4 bases, with 10 bases between. This CDR3 is 13 amino acids long. The germline CDR1 and CDR2 sequences are ENHRY and SYGVKD. The CDR3: CAISVSTRETQYF. CDR3 nucleotides: TGTGCCATCAGTGTATCGACTAGAGAGACCCAGTACTTC.

In nucleotides, the CDR3 is TGTGCCAGCAGTGCCCCCTCGACAGGGACAGAGACCCAGTACTTC. It yields the protein CASSAPSTGTETQYF. The rearrangement joins TRBV2 to TRBJ2-5, with 7 bases fitting TRBD1. CDR1 and CDR2 from the germline V gene are SNHLY and FYNNEI. The CDR3 has 15 residues. V was clipped by 4 bases and J by 4 bases; unmatched bases: 9.

This chain uses TRBV30 with TRBJ2-5; 8 nucleotides match TRBD2. The J call could be wrong; TRBJ2-7 is a better fit for the DNA end. The CDR3 is 14 residues long. CDR1 and CDR2 from the germline V gene are GTSNPN and SVGIG (reference sequence). The CDR3 is CAWSRVAGLYEQYF. DNA of the CDR3: TGTGCCTGGAGTAGGGTAGCGGGACTTTACGAGCAGTACTTC.

This clone turned up a few times. V and J are TRBV10-3 and TRBJ2-7; TRBD1 matches 9 bases. Trimming cost V 7 bases and J 6 bases; bases outside gene matches: 7. Germline assignment: CDR1 ENHRY and CDR2 SYGVKD. The CDR3 spans 13 residues. CDR3 nucleotide sequence: TGTGCCATCACTCGGGACAGGGAATCCGAGCAGTACTTC. Translated: CAITRDRESEQYF.

The chain employs TRBV19 and TRBJ1-4, with 8 bases matching TRBD1. The junction had 6 bases not matched to a gene; V was cut back by 5 bases and J by 7 bases. This CDR3 contains 14 residues. Germline V gene data show CDR1 as LNHDA and CDR2 as SQIVND (reference sequence). CDR3 loop: CASSVTGGLEKLFF. CDR3 coding DNA: TGTGCCAGTAGTGTTACAGGGGGGCTTGAAAAACTGTTTTTT.

The chain has TRBV27 and TRBJ2-7; D is unclear. V lost 6 bases to trimming and J lost 0 bases, with 6 bases between them. From germline, CDR1 is MNHEY and CDR2 SMNVEV (reference sequence). The CDR3 contains 12 residues. CDR3 bases: TGTGCCAGCAGCCCGAGCTCCTACGAGCAGTACTTC. This sequence encodes CASSPSSYEQYF.

The table lists this clone with a count of one. This rearrangement joins TRBV30 to TRBJ2-3; 9 nucleotides align to TRBD2. This CDR3 has 20 amino acids. With 0 bases clipped from V and 3 bases from J, the junction kept 19 bases outside the gene matches. Germline CDR1 GTSNPN, CDR2 SVGIG (reference sequence). The CDR3 DNA reads TGTGCCTGGAGTGTACTAGGGCCCACGGGCGCGGGAGGGGTAACAGATACGCAGTATTTT. Its protein is CAWSVLGPTGAGGVTDTQYF.

This rearrangement joins TRBV10-3 to TRBJ2-1; possibly TRBD2 for D (6 bases). CDR1 and CDR2 (germline): ENHRY, SYGVKD. Between the trimmed V and J ends, which lost 2 bases and 3 bases, there was a span of 14 bases. The CDR3 loop spans 16 amino acids. CDR3 sequence: CAISEPSAGSYNEQFF. The CDR3 bases are TGTGCCATCAGTGAGCCTAGTGCGGGGAGCTACAATGAGCAGTTCTTC.

V gene TRBV14 combines with J gene TRBJ2-5, with D unclear. V dropped 3 bases and J dropped 7 bases, with 12 bases sitting between them. CDR1 and CDR2 (germline): SGHDN, FVKESK. The CDR3 covers 13 residues. The chain's CDR3 is CASSHPVIGTQYF. CDR3 coding DNA: TGTGCCAGCAGCCATCCGGTAATTGGGACCCAGTACTTC.

This clone appeared a few times. The J gene is TRBJ1-2, the V gene TRBV7-9; D is undetermined. The V and J ends lost 4 bases and 3 bases respectively, with 12 bases between them. Germline assignment: CDR1 SEHNR and CDR2 FQNEAQ (reference sequence). This CDR3 has 14 residues. CDR3 nucleotides: TGTGCCAGCAGCTCCCGAGGAGAGTACTATGGCTACACCTTC. Protein product: CASSSRGEYYGYTF.

The rearrangement links TRBV5-1 to TRBJ1-4, with a weak D call TRBD1 (5 bases). Per the germline V gene, CDR1 is SGHRS and CDR2 is YFSETQ. The V end lost 0 bases, the J end lost 6 bases, and 15 bases lay between the germline ends. The CDR3 has 16 residues. DNA for the CDR3: TGCGCCAGCAGCTTGGCGATAGGGGCTAAGGATGAAAAACTGTTTTTT. This sequence encodes CASSLAIGAKDEKLFF.

The V gene is TRBV2, the J gene TRBJ1-1; 7 bases fit TRBD1. J was trimmed by 6 bases and V by 5 bases; bases with no gene match: 12. Germline loops: CDR1 SNHLY, CDR2 FYNNEI. The CDR3 is 15 amino acids. CDR3 sequence (DNA): TGTGCCAGCAGTCCCCCGGTGACAGGGACCTCTGAAGCTTTCTTT. Its protein is CASSPPVTGTSEAFF.

This clone was seen once. V is TRBV28 and J is TRBJ1-5; D remains ambiguous. CDR3 length: 14 residues. Germline CDR1 is MDHEN and CDR2 is SYDVKM. V was shortened by 3 bases and J by 0 bases, with 6 bases between the two germline ends. CDR3 in amino acids: CASSFRYSNQPQHF. CDR3 coding DNA: TGTGCCAGCAGTTTCCGGTATAGCAATCAGCCCCAGCATTTT.

This clone was counted a single time. V and J are TRBV7-9 and TRBJ1-1, with D perhaps matching TRBD1 (6 bases). Deletions cut 11 bases from V and 8 bases from J, with 21 bases between. This CDR3 region has 13 residues. CDR1 is SEHNR, CDR2 FQNEAQ, per germline (reference sequence). The CDR3 is CASTPGASVEAFF. The CDR3 nucleotides read TGTGCCTCAACCCCAGGGGCAAGTGTAGAAGCTTTCTTT. Full variable domain (rest looked up from reference TRBV7-9 and TRBJ1-1): DTGVSQNPRHKITKRGQNVTFRCDPISEHNRLYWYRQTLGQGPEFLTYFQNEAQLEKSRLLSDRFSAERPKGSFSTLEIQRTEQGDSAMYLCASTPGASVEAFFGQGTRLTVV.